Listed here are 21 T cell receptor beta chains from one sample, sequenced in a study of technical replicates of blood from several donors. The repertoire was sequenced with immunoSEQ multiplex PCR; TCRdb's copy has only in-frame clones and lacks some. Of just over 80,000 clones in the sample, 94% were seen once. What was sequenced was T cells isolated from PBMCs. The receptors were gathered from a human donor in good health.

CDR3 nucleotides: TGTGCCAGCAGCACCACCCCACGGAGGGCCTTCAGCACAGATACGCAGTATTTT. Protein product: CASSTTPRRAFSTDTQYF. The chain combines TRBV7-2 with TRBJ2-3, with TRBD2 as a possible D gene (6 bases). The CDR3 extends over 18 amino acids. CDR1 and CDR2 (germline): SGHTA, FQGNSA. Trimming took 5 bases from V and 0 from J, leaving 21 bases between them.

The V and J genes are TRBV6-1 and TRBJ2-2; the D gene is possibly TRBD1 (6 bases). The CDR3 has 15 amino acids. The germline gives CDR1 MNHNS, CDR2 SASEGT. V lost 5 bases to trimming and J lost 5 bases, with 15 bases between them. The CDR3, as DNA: TGTGCCAGCAGTTCCGGCCAAGGGGGAACCGGGGAGCTGTTTTTT. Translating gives CASSSGQGGTGELFF.

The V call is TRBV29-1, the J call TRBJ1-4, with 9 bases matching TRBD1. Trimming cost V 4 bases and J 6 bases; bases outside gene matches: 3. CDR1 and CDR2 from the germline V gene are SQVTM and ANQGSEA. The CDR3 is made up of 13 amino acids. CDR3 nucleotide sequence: TGCAGCGTTGTGCGGACAGGGGATGAAAAACTGTTTTTT. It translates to CSVVRTGDEKLFF.

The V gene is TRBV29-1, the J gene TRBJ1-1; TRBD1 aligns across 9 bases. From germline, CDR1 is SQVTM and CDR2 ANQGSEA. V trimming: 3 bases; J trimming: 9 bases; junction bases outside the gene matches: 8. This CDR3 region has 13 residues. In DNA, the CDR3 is TGCAGCGTTGAGGAGGGACAGGGATTAAAAGCTTTCTTT. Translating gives CSVEEGQGLKAFF.

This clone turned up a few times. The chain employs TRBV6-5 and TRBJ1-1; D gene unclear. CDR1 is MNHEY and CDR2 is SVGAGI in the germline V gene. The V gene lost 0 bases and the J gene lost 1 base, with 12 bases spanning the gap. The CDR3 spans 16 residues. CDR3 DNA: TGTGCCAGCAGTTACTCGAAGTACACACAGAACACTGAAGCTTTCTTT. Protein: CASSYSKYTQNTEAFF.

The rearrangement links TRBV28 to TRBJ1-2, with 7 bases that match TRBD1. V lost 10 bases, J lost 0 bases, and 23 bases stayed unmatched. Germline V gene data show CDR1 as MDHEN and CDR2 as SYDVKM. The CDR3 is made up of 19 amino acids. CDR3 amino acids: CATSGTEERFLPSNYGYTF. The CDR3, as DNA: TGTGCCACCTCCGGGACAGAAGAACGATTCCTTCCTTCTAACTATGGCTACACCTTC.

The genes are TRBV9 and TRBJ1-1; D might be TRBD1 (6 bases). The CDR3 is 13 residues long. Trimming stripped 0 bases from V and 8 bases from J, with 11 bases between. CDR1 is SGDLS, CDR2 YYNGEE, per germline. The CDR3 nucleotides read TGTGCCAGCAGCGTAGCTGGGGGGGCCGAAGCTTTCTTT. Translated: CASSVAGGAEAFF.

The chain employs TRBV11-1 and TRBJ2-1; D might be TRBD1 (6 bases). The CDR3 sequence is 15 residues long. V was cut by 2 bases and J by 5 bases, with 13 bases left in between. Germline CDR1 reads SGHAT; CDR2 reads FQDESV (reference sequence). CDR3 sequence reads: CASSLNPGDNNEQFF. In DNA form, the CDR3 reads TGTGCCAGCAGCTTAAATCCAGGGGACAACAATGAGCAGTTCTTC.

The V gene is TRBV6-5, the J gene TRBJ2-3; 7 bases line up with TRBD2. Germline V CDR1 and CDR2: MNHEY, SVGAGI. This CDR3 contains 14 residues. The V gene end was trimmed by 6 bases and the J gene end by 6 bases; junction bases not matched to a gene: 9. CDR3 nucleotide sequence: TGTGCCAGCAGCCTAGGACTAGGGGCGGATACGCAGTATTTT. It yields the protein CASSLGLGADTQYF.

Here the CDR3 reads CASSIGQGSGYTF. The CDR3, as DNA: TGTGCCAGTAGTATAGGACAGGGGTCTGGCTACACCTTC. J is TRBJ1-2 and V is TRBV19, with TRBD1 matching 8 bases. The CDR3 spans 13 residues. Germline trimming cut 1 base from V and 7 bases from J; bases unmatched to any gene: 2. The germline CDR1 and CDR2 sequences are LNHDA and SQIVND (reference sequence).

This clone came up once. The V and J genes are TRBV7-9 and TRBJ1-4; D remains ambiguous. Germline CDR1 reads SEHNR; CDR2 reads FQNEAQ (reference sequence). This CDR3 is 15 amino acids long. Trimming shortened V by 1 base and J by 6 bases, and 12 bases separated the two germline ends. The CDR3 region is CASSLGTRRDEKLFF. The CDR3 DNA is TGTGCCAGCAGCTTAGGTACCAGGCGGGATGAAAAACTGTTTTTT.

In DNA, the CDR3 is TGTGCCAGCAGTTACTCGGGAGGGGCTGAGCAGTTCTTC. Translated, it gives CASSYSGGAEQFF. The rearrangement links TRBV6-8 to TRBJ2-1; 7 bases are shared with TRBD2. This CDR3 has 13 residues. Looked up from germline, CDR1 is MNHGY and CDR2 is SAAAGT. V shed 0 bases, J shed 9 bases, and the junction held 2 bases outside the gene matches.

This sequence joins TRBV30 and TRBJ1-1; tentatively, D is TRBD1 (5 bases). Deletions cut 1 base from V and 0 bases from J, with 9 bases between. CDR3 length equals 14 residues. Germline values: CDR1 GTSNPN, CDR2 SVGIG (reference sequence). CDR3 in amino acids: CAWSEGGVNTEAFF. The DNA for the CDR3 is TGTGCCTGGAGTGAAGGAGGGGTGAACACTGAAGCTTTCTTT.

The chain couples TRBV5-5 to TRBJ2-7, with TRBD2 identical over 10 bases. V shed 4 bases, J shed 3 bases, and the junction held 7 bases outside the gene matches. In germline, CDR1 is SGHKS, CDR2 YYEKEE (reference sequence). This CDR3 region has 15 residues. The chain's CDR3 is CASSHASGSLYEQYF. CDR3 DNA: TGTGCCAGCAGCCACGCTAGCGGGAGTCTCTACGAGCAGTACTTC. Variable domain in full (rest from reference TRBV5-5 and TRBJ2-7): DAGVTQSPTHLIKTRGQQVTLRCSPISGHKSVSWYQQVLGQGPQFIFQYYEKEERGRGNFPDRFSARQFPNYSSELNVNALLLGDSALYLCASSHASGSLYEQYFGPGTRLTVT.

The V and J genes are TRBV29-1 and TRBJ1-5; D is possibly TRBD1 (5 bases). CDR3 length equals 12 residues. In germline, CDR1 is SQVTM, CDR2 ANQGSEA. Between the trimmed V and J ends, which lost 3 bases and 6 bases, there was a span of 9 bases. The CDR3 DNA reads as TGCAGCGTTGAGAGCGGGGGTCAGCCCCAGCATTTT. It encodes CSVESGGQPQHF.

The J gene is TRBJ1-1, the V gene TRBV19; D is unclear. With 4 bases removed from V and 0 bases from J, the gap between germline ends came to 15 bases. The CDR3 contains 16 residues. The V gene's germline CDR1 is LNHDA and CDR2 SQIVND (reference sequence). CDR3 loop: CASSKEDGSLNTEAFF. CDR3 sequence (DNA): TGTGCCAGTAGTAAAGAGGACGGGAGTTTGAACACTGAAGCTTTCTTT.

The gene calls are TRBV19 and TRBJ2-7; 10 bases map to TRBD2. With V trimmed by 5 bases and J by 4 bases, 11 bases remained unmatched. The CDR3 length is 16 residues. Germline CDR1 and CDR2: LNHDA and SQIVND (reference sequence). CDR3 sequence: CASSWSSGLAFYEQYF. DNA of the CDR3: TGTGCCAGTAGTTGGTCATCGGGACTAGCGTTTTACGAGCAGTACTTC.

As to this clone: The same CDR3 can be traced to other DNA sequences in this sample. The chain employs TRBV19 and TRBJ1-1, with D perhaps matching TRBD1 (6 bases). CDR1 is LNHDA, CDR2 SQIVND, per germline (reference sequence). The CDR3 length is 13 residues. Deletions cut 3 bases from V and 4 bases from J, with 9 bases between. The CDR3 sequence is CASSIQGSTEAFF. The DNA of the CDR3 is TGTGCCAGTAGTATTCAGGGGAGCACTGAAGCTTTCTTT. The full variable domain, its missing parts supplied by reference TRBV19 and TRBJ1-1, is DGGITQSPKYLFRKEGQNVTLSCEQNLNHDAMYWYRQDPGQGLRLIYYSQIVNDFQKGDIAEGYSVSREKKESFPLTVTSAQKNPTAFYLCASSIQGSTEAFFGQGTRLTVV.

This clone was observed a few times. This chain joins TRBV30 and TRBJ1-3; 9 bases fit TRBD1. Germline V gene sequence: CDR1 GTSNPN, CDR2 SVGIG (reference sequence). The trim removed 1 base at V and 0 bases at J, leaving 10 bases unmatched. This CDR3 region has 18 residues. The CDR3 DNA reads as TGTGCCTGGAGTGAATGGACAGGGGACTTCCTCTCTGGAAACACCATATATTTT. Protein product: CAWSEWTGDFLSGNTIYF.

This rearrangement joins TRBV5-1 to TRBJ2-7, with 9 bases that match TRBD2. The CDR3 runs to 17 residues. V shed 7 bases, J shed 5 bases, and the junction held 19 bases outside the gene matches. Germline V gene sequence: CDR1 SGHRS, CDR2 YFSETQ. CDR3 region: CASGVTGNAGGRDEQYF. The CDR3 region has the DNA TGCGCCAGCGGGGTGACAGGGAACGCGGGAGGGCGGGACGAGCAGTACTTC.

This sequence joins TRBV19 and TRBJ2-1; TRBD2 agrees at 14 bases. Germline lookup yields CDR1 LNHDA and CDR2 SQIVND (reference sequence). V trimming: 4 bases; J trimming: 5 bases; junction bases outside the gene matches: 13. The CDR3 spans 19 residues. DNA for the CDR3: TGTGCCAGTAGTAAGGGACTAGCGGGGGATTTGGGGACACACAATGAGCAGTTCTTC. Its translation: CASSKGLAGDLGTHNEQFF.